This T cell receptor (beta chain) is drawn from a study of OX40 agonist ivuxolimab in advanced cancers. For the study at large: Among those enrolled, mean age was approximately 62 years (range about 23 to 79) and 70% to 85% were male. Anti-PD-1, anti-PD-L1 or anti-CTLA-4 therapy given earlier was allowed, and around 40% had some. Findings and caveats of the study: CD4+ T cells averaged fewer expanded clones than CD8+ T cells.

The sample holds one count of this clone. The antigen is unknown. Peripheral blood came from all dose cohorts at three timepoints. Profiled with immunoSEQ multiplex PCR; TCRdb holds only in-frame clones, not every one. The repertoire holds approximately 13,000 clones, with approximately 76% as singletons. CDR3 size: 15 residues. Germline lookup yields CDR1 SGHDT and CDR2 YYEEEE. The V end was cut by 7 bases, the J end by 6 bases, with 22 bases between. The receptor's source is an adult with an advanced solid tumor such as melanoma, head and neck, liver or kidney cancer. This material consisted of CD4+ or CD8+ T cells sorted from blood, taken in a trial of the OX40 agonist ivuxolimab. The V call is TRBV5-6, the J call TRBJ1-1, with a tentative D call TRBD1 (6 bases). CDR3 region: CASYGLGPGAPEAFF. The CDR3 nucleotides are TGTGCCAGCTACGGGCTAGGTCCGGGGGCCCCTGAAGCTTTCTTT.